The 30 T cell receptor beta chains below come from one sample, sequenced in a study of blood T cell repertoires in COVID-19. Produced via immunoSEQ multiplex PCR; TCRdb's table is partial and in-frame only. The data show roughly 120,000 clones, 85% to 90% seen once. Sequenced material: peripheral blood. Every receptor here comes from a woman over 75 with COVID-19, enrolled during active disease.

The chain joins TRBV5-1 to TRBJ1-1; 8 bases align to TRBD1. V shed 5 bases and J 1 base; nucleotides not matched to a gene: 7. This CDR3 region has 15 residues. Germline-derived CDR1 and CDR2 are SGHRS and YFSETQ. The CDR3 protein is CASRPGTGENTEAFF. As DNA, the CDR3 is TGCGCCAGCAGACCCGGGACAGGCGAGAACACTGAAGCTTTCTTT.

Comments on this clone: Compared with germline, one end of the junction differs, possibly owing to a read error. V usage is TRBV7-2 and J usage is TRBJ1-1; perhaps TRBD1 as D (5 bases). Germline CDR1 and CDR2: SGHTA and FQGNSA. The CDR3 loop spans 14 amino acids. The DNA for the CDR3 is TGTGCCAGCACCTTATTCGGGGGGAACACTGAAGCTTTCTTT. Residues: CASTLFGGNTEAFF.

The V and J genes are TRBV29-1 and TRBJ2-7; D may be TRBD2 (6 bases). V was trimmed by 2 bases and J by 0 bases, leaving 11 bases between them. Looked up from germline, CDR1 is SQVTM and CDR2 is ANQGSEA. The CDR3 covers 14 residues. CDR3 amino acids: CSVETGDSSYEQYF. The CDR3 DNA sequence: TGCAGCGTTGAAACGGGGGATAGCTCCTACGAGCAGTACTTC.

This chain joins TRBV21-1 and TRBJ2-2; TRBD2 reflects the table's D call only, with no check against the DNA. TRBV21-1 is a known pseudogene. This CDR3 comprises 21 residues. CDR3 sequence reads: CASSKVAASGRADSRGGELFF. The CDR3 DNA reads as TGTGCCAGCAGCAAAGTTGCGGCTAGCGGGAGGGCCGATTCTAGGGGCGGGGAGCTGTTTTTT.

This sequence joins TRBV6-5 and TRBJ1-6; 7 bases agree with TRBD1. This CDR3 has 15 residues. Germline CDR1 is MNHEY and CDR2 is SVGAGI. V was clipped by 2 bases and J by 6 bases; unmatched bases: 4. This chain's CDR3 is CASSYGGTVNSPLHF. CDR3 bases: TGTGCCAGCAGTTACGGTGGGACAGTTAATTCACCCCTCCACTTT.

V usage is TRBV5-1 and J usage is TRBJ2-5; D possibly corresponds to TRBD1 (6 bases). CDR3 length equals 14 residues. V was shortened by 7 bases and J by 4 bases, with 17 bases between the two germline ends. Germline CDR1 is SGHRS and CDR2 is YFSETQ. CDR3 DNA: TGCGCCAGCTCGATGAGGGGGAGCGGAGAGACCCAGTACTTC. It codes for CASSMRGSGETQYF.

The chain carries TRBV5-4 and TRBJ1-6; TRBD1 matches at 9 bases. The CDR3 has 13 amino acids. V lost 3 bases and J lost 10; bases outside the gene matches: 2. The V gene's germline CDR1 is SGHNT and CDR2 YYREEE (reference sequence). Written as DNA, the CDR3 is TGTGCCAGCAGCTGGGACAGGGACTCACCCCTCCACTTT. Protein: CASSWDRDSPLHF.

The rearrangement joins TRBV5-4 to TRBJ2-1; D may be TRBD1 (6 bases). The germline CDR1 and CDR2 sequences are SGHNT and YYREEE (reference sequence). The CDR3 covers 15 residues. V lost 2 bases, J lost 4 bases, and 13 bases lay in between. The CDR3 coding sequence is TGTGCCAGCAGCTTTGGGGGCCCCATTTACAATGAGCAGTTCTTC. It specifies CASSFGGPIYNEQFF.

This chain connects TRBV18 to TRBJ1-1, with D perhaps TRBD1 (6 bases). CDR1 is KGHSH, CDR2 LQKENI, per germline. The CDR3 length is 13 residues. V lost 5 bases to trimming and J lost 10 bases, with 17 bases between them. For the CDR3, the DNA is TGTGCCAGCTCAACGACTAGGGAGGGGGGAGCTTTCTTT. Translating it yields CASSTTREGGAFF.

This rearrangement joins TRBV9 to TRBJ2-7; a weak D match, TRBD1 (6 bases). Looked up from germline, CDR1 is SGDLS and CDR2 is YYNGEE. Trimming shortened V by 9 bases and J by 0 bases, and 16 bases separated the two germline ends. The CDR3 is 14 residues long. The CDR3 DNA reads TGTGCCACCGTTAGGGGGACGAGCTCCTACGAGCAGTACTTC. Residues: CATVRGTSSYEQYF.

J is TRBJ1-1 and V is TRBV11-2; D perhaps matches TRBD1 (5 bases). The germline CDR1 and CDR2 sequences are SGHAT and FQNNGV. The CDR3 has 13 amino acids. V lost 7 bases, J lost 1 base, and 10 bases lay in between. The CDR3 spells CASTPQGNTEAFF. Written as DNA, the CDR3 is TGTGCCAGCACCCCTCAGGGGAACACTGAAGCTTTCTTT. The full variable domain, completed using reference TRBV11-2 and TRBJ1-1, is EAGVAQSPRYKIIEKRQSVAFWCNPISGHATLYWYQQILGQGPKLLIQFQNNGVVDDSQLPKDRFSAERLKGVDSTLKIQPAKLEDSAVYLCASTPQGNTEAFFGQGTRLTVV.

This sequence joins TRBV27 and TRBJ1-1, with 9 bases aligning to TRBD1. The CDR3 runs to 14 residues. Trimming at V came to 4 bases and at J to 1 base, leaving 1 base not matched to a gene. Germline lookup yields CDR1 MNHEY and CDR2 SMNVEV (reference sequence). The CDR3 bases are TGTGCCAGCAGTTGGGACAGGGCGAACACTGAAGCTTTCTTT. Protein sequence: CASSWDRANTEAFF.

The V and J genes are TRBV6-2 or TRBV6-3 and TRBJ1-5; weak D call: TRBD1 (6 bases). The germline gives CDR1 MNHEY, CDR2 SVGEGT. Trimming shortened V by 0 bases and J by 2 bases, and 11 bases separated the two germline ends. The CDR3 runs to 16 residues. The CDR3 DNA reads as TGTGCCAGCAGTTACTCAGGGACATCGGGCAATCAGCCCCAGCATTTT. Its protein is CASSYSGTSGNQPQHF.

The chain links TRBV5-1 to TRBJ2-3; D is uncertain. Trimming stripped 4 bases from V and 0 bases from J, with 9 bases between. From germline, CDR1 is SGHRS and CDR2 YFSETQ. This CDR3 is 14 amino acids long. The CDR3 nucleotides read TGCGCCAGCAGCGCTATACCTAGCACAGATACGCAGTATTTT. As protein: CASSAIPSTDTQYF.

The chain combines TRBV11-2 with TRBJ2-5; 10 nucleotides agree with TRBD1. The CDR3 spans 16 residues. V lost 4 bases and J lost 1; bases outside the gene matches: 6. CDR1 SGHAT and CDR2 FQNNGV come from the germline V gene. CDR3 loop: CASSSTGGGIQETQYF. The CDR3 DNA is TGTGCCAGCAGCTCGACAGGGGGCGGAATCCAAGAGACCCAGTACTTC.

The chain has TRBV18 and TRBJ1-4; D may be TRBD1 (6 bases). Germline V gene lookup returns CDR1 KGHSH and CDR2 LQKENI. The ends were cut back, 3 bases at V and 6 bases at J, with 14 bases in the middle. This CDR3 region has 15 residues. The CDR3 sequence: CASSPRARGDEKLFF. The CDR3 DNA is TGTGCCAGCTCACCGAGAGCCAGGGGAGATGAAAAACTGTTTTTT.

The CDR3, as DNA: TGTGCCAGCAGCTTTTTCCCGACTAGCGGGAGAGGGCATGAGCAGTTCTTC. This sequence encodes CASSFFPTSGRGHEQFF. The rearrangement uses TRBV11-3 and TRBJ2-1; 12 bases fit TRBD2. CDR3 length: 17 amino acids. The trim removed 3 bases at V and 8 bases at J, leaving 11 bases unmatched. The V gene's germline CDR1 is SGHNT and CDR2 YENEEA.

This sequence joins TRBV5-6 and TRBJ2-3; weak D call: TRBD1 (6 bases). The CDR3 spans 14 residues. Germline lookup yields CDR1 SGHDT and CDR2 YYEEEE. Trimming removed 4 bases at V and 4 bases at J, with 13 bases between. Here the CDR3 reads CASSVGHRADTQYF. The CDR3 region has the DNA TGTGCCAGCAGCGTGGGACACAGAGCAGATACGCAGTATTTT.

The CDR3 region has the DNA TGCGCCAGCAGCCAAGGGATCGGGTACCAAGAGACCCAGTACTTC. Amino acid sequence: CASSQGIGYQETQYF. This chain connects TRBV4-3 to TRBJ2-5; D ambiguous. Germline assignment: CDR1 LGHNA and CDR2 YSLEER. Trimming took 1 base from V and 0 from J, leaving 9 bases between them. CDR3 length equals 15 residues.

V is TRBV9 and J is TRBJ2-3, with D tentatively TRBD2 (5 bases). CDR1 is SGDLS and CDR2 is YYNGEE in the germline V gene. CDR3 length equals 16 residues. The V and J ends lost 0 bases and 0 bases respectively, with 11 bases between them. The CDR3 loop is CASSVGSAGSTDTQYF. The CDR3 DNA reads TGTGCCAGCAGCGTAGGTAGTGCGGGTAGCACAGATACGCAGTATTTT.

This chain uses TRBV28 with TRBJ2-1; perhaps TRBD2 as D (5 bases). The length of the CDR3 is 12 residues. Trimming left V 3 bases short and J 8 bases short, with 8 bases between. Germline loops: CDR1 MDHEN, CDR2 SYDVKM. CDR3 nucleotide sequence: TGTGCCAGCAGTTTCGCGGGCTATGAGCAGTTCTTC. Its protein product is CASSFAGYEQFF.

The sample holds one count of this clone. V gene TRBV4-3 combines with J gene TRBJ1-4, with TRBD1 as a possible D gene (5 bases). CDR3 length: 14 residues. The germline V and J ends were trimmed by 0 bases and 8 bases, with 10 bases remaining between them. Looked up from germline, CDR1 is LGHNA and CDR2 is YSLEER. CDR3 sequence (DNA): TGCGCCAGCAGCCAAGAGCGGACAAGCGAAAAACTGTTTTTT. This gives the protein CASSQERTSEKLFF.

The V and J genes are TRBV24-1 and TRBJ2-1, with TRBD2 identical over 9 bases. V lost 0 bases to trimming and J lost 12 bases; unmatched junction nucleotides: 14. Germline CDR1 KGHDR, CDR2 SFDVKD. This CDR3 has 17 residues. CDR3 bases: TGTGCCACCAGTGATTTGATGGCGGGAGGGCCTCTCGGTGGGCAGTTCTTC. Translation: CATSDLMAGGPLGGQFF.

This CDR3 is CATSRDHSSGNEQFF. In DNA, the CDR3 is TGTGCCACCAGCAGAGATCATTCTAGCGGGAATGAGCAGTTCTTC. J is TRBJ2-1 and V is TRBV15, with 8 bases that match TRBD2. V shed 0 bases and J 7 bases; nucleotides not matched to a gene: 5. This CDR3 has 15 amino acids. Germline lookup yields CDR1 LNHNV and CDR2 YYDKDF (reference sequence). The full variable domain, rest sourced from reference TRBV15 and TRBJ2-1, is DAMVIQNPRYQVTQFGKPVTLSCSQTLNHNVMYWYQQKSSQAPKLLFHYYDKDFNNEADTPDNFQSRRPNTSFCFLDIRSPGLGDTAMYLCATSRDHSSGNEQFFGPGTRLTVL.

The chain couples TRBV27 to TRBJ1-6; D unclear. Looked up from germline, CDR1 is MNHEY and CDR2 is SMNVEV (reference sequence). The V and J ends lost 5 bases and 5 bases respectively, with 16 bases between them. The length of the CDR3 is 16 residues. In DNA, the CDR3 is TGTGCCAGCAGTCGGGAGCCAGACTATAATAATTCACCCCTCCACTTT. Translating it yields CASSREPDYNNSPLHF.

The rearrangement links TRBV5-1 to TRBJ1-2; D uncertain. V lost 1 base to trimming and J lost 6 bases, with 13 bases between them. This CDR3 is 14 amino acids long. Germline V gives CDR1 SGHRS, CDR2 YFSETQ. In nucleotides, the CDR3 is TGCGCCAGCAGCTTGCAAAGCAGGTTGGATGGCTACACCTTC. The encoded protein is CASSLQSRLDGYTF.

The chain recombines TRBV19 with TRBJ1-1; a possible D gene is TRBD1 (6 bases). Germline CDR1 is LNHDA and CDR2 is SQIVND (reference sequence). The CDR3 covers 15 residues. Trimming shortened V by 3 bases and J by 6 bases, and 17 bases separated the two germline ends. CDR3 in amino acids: CASSMGSGDNAEAFF. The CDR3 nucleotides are TGTGCCAGTAGTATGGGTTCAGGGGACAACGCTGAAGCTTTCTTT.

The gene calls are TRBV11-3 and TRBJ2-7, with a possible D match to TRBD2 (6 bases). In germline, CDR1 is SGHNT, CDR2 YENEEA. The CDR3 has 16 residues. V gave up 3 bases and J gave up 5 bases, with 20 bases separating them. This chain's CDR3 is CASSFPPSGPPHEQYF. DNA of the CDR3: TGTGCCAGCAGCTTTCCCCCCAGCGGGCCTCCTCACGAGCAGTACTTC. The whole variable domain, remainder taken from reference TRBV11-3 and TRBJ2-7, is EAGVVQSPRYKIIEKKQPVAFWCNPISGHNTLYWYLQNLGQGPELLIRYENEEAVDDSQLPKDRFSAERLKGVDSTLKIQPAELGDSAVYLCASSFPPSGPPHEQYFGPGTRLTVT.

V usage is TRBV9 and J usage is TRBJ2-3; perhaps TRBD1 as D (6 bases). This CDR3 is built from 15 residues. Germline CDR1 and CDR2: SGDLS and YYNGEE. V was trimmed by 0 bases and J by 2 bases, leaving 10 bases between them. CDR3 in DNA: TGTGCCAGCAGCGTAGGGGGGCTAGACACAGATACGCAGTATTTT. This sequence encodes CASSVGGLDTDTQYF. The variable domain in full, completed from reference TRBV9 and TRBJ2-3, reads DSGVTQTPKHLITATGQRVTLRCSPRSGDLSVYWYQQSLDQGLQFLIQYYNGEERAKGNILERFSAQQFPDLHSELNLSSLELGDSALYFCASSVGGLDTDTQYFGPGTRLTVL.

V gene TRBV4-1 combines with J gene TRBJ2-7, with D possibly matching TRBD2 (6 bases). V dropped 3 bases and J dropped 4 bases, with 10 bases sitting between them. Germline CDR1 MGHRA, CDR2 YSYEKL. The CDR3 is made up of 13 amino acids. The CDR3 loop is CASSQRDGYEQYF. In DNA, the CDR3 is TGCGCCAGCAGCCAGCGGGACGGTTACGAGCAGTACTTC.